Listed below are T cell receptor beta chains from one sample, sequenced in a study of blood T cell repertoires in COVID-19. The table came from immunoSEQ multiplex PCR; TCRdb's copy has only in-frame clones and leaves some out. The repertoire holds over 200,000 clones, with 80% to 90% as singletons. The sample taken for sequencing was peripheral blood. Every receptor here comes from a man aged 40-49 years who had recovered from COVID-19. Each CDR3 is given with its conserved first and last residue. A D gene is named only where the DNA matches it firmly. A clone size is listed for some rows: how often the clone was seen (once, few, many), or a class if it is expanded.

j_gene: TRBJ1-2
abundance: few
v_gene: TRBV19
d_gene: NA
CDR3aa: CASSMAGGDYGYTF
CDR3nt: TGTGCCAGTAGTATGGCTGGCGGGGACTATGGCTACACCTTC

j_gene: TRBJ2-5
abundance: NA
v_gene: TRBV6-5
d_gene: NA
CDR3aa: CASSTGMETQYF
CDR3nt: TGTGCCAGCAGCACAGGGATGGAGACCCAGTACTTC

j_gene: TRBJ2-1
abundance: NA
v_gene: TRBV6-4
d_gene: TRBD2
CDR3aa: CASRSGDNEQFF
CDR3nt: TGTGCCAGCAGAAGCGGGGACAATGAGCAGTTCTTC

j_gene: TRBJ2-1
abundance: NA
v_gene: TRBV27
d_gene: TRBD2
CDR3aa: CASRIYSGSRDEQFF
CDR3nt: TGTGCCAGCCGGATTTATAGCGGGAGTCGGGATGAGCAGTTCTTC

j_gene: TRBJ1-1
abundance: NA
v_gene: TRBV19
d_gene: TRBD1
CDR3aa: CASSRGQGAMNTEAFF
CDR3nt: TGTGCCAGTAGTAGGGGACAGGGGGCTATGAACACTGAAGCTTTCTTT

j_gene: TRBJ2-7
abundance: NA
v_gene: TRBV6-1
d_gene: NA
CDR3aa: CASSEWPRVFSYEQYF
CDR3nt: TGTGCCAGCAGTGAATGGCCGCGGGTTTTTTCCTACGAGCAGTACTTC

j_gene: TRBJ1-2
abundance: NA
v_gene: TRBV11-2
d_gene: TRBD1
CDR3aa: CASSLVGIGGQGAGGYTF
CDR3nt: TGTGCCAGCAGCTTAGTTGGAATTGGAGGACAGGGGGCGGGAGGCTACACCTTC

j_gene: TRBJ1-6
abundance: once
v_gene: TRBV4-1
d_gene: NA
CDR3aa: CASSQVSQSSYNSPLHF
CDR3nt: TGCGCCAGCAGCCAAGTATCACAGAGCTCCTATAATTCACCCCTCCACTTT

j_gene: TRBJ2-5
abundance: NA
v_gene: TRBV2
d_gene: TRBD2
CDR3aa: CASSGASGETQYF
CDR3nt: TGTGCCAGCAGTGGAGCTAGCGGAGAGACCCAGTACTTC

j_gene: TRBJ1-2
abundance: NA
v_gene: TRBV10-3
d_gene: TRBD1
CDR3aa: CAITPTGGDYGYTF
CDR3nt: TGTGCCATCACCCCGACAGGGGGCGACTATGGCTACACCTTC

j_gene: TRBJ2-7
abundance: NA
v_gene: TRBV21-1
d_gene: NA
CDR3aa: CASSDGGGRFNEQYF
CDR3nt: TGTGCCAGCAGCGATGGAGGCGGGAGGTTCAACGAGCAGTACTTC

j_gene: TRBJ2-5
abundance: NA
v_gene: TRBV2
d_gene: NA
CDR3aa: CASRDWQETQYF
CDR3nt: TGTGCCAGCAGGGACTGGCAAGAGACCCAGTACTTC

j_gene: TRBJ1-4
abundance: NA
v_gene: TRBV12-5
d_gene: NA
CDR3aa: CASGFGGQSNEKLFF
CDR3nt: TGTGCTAGTGGTTTCGGAGGACAGAGTAATGAAAAACTGTTTTTT

j_gene: TRBJ2-1
abundance: NA
v_gene: TRBV6-4
d_gene: TRBD2
CDR3aa: CASSQRGGHYNEQFF
CDR3nt: TGTGCCAGCAGTCAGCGGGGGGGCCATTACAATGAGCAGTTCTTC

j_gene: TRBJ2-1
abundance: NA
v_gene: TRBV7-9
d_gene: NA
CDR3aa: CASSKRWGPYDEQFF
CDR3nt: TGTGCCAGCAGCAAACGGTGGGGCCCTTACGATGAGCAGTTCTTC

j_gene: TRBJ2-7
abundance: NA
v_gene: TRBV7-9
d_gene: TRBD2
CDR3aa: CASSTLAGVDEQYF
CDR3nt: TGTGCCAGCAGCACCCTAGCGGGAGTAGACGAGCAGTACTTC

j_gene: TRBJ2-1
abundance: NA
v_gene: TRBV6-4
d_gene: TRBD2
CDR3aa: CASSLLAGDDEQFF
CDR3nt: TGTGCCAGCAGTCTACTAGCGGGAGACGATGAGCAGTTCTTC

j_gene: TRBJ1-5
abundance: NA
v_gene: TRBV4-2
d_gene: TRBD1
CDR3aa: CASSQRDRGPNQPQHF
CDR3nt: TGTGCCAGCAGCCAACGGGACAGGGGACCCAATCAGCCCCAGCATTTT

j_gene: TRBJ1-1
abundance: NA
v_gene: TRBV6-5
d_gene: NA
CDR3aa: CASSRETDSSEAFF
CDR3nt: TGTGCCAGCAGTCGGGAAACCGACTCTTCTGAAGCTTTCTTT

j_gene: TRBJ1-1
abundance: NA
v_gene: TRBV10-2
d_gene: NA
CDR3aa: CASSGSRGREAFF
CDR3nt: TGCGCCAGCAGTGGGTCACGGGGGAGAGAAGCTTTCTTT

j_gene: TRBJ2-1
abundance: NA
v_gene: TRBV6-5
d_gene: TRBD1
CDR3aa: CASSELGGWDNEQFF
CDR3nt: TGTGCCAGCAGCGAGCTAGGGGGCTGGGACAATGAGCAGTTCTTC

j_gene: TRBJ1-5
abundance: once
v_gene: TRBV23-1
d_gene: TRBD1
CDR3aa: CASSQRTGVNQPQHF
CDR3nt: TGCGCCAGCAGTCAAAGGACAGGGGTTAATCAGCCCCAGCATTTT

j_gene: TRBJ2-7
abundance: NA
v_gene: TRBV10-2
d_gene: TRBD2
CDR3aa: CASSEASGKNEQYF
CDR3nt: TGCGCCAGCAGTGAGGCTAGCGGGAAGAACGAGCAGTACTTC

j_gene: TRBJ2-2
abundance: NA
v_gene: TRBV9
d_gene: TRBD1
CDR3aa: CASSAGTANTGELFF
CDR3nt: TGTGCCAGCAGCGCCGGGACAGCGAACACCGGGGAGCTGTTTTTT

j_gene: TRBJ1-1
abundance: few
v_gene: TRBV6-5
d_gene: NA
CDR3aa: CASSYSSRAATEAFF
CDR3nt: TGTGCCAGCAGTTACTCGAGCAGGGCAGCGACTGAAGCTTTCTTT

j_gene: TRBJ2-7
abundance: NA
v_gene: TRBV3-1/TRBV3-2
d_gene: TRBD2
CDR3aa: CASSPTPTSGGGHYEQYF
CDR3nt: TGTGCCAGCAGCCCCACTCCGACTAGCGGGGGGGGCCATTACGAGCAGTACTTC

j_gene: TRBJ2-7
abundance: NA
v_gene: TRBV29-1
d_gene: TRBD1
CDR3aa: CSVVGSGGAEQYF
CDR3nt: TGCAGCGTCGTTGGGTCAGGGGGCGCGGAGCAGTACTTC

j_gene: TRBJ1-2
abundance: medium-sized
v_gene: TRBV6-4
d_gene: NA
CDR3aa: CASRKGGGYGYTF
CDR3nt: TGTGCCAGCAGAAAGGGAGGTGGGTATGGCTACACCTTC

j_gene: TRBJ2-2
abundance: NA
v_gene: TRBV6-1
d_gene: TRBD1
CDR3aa: CASSEDGQGKTGELFF
CDR3nt: TGTGCCAGCAGTGAAGACGGACAGGGGAAGACCGGGGAGCTGTTTTTT

j_gene: TRBJ1-5
abundance: NA
v_gene: TRBV7-9
d_gene: NA
CDR3aa: CASNNEAGGNQPQHF
CDR3nt: TGTGCCAGCAACAATGAGGCAGGGGGCAATCAGCCCCAGCATTTT

j_gene: TRBJ2-2
abundance: once
v_gene: TRBV5-4
d_gene: TRBD2
CDR3aa: CASSLGATSGNTGELFF
CDR3nt: TGTGCCAGCAGCTTGGGGGCAACTAGCGGAAACACCGGGGAGCTGTTTTTT

j_gene: TRBJ1-2
abundance: NA
v_gene: TRBV10-3
d_gene: TRBD1
CDR3aa: CAISAGDRVDYGYTF
CDR3nt: TGTGCCATCAGTGCGGGGGACAGGGTAGACTATGGCTACACCTTC

j_gene: TRBJ1-5
abundance: NA
v_gene: TRBV30
d_gene: TRBD1
CDR3aa: CAWSDRGLLNQPQHF
CDR3nt: TGTGCCTGGAGTGACAGGGGGCTTCTCAATCAGCCCCAGCATTTT

j_gene: TRBJ2-3
abundance: NA
v_gene: TRBV5-4
d_gene: TRBD2
CDR3aa: CASREAGGGHADTQYF
CDR3nt: TGTGCCAGCAGGGAGGCGGGGGGGGGCCATGCAGATACGCAGTATTTT

j_gene: TRBJ2-1
abundance: NA
v_gene: TRBV10-3
d_gene: NA
CDR3aa: CAISESGTSSNEQFF
CDR3nt: TGTGCCATCAGTGAATCCGGGACTTCCAGCAATGAGCAGTTCTTC

j_gene: TRBJ2-3
abundance: once
v_gene: TRBV5-5
d_gene: NA
CDR3aa: CASSLGGTADTQYF
CDR3nt: TGTGCCAGCAGCTTAGGGGGGACAGCAGATACGCAGTATTTT

j_gene: TRBJ2-1
abundance: NA
v_gene: TRBV27
d_gene: TRBD2
CDR3aa: CASSLGTSGDNEQFF
CDR3nt: TGTGCCAGCAGCCTCGGGACTAGCGGAGACAATGAGCAGTTCTTC

j_gene: TRBJ1-1
abundance: NA
v_gene: TRBV4-3
d_gene: NA
CDR3aa: CASSQDRSSGTEAFF
CDR3nt: TGCGCCAGCAGCCAAGATCGGAGCAGCGGCACTGAAGCTTTCTTT

j_gene: TRBJ1-1
abundance: once
v_gene: TRBV5-6
d_gene: NA
CDR3aa: CASSWGGNTEAFF
CDR3nt: TGTGCCAGCAGCTGGGGAGGTAACACTGAAGCTTTCTTT

j_gene: TRBJ2-5
abundance: NA
v_gene: TRBV9
d_gene: TRBD2
CDR3aa: CASSGAITSGDYQETQYF
CDR3nt: TGTGCCAGCAGCGGCGCTATAACTAGCGGAGATTACCAAGAGACCCAGTACTTC

j_gene: TRBJ1-2
abundance: NA
v_gene: TRBV4-3
d_gene: NA
CDR3aa: CASSQLTHRVRAYGYTF
CDR3nt: TGCGCCAGCAGCCAGCTTACCCACAGGGTACGGGCCTATGGCTACACCTTC

j_gene: TRBJ2-7
abundance: NA
v_gene: TRBV7-9
d_gene: NA
CDR3aa: CASSLVVGGSYEQYF
CDR3nt: TGTGCCAGCAGCTTAGTTGTCGGGGGCTCCTACGAGCAGTACTTC

j_gene: TRBJ1-4
abundance: few
v_gene: TRBV7-9
d_gene: NA
CDR3aa: CASSLSGINEKLFF
CDR3nt: TGTGCCAGCAGCTTATCAGGGATTAATGAAAAACTGTTTTTT

j_gene: TRBJ2-1
abundance: NA
v_gene: TRBV5-4
d_gene: NA
CDR3aa: CASSPNRPAYNEQFF
CDR3nt: TGTGCCAGCAGTCCTAACCGCCCCGCCTACAATGAGCAGTTCTTC

j_gene: TRBJ1-2
abundance: NA
v_gene: TRBV5-5
d_gene: TRBD1
CDR3aa: CASSLRTGASYGYTF
CDR3nt: TGTGCCAGCAGCTTGAGGACAGGGGCTAGCTATGGCTACACCTTC

j_gene: TRBJ2-5
abundance: NA
v_gene: TRBV15
d_gene: NA
CDR3aa: CATSRDPGQETQYF
CDR3nt: TGTGCCACCAGCAGAGATCCCGGGCAAGAGACCCAGTACTTC

j_gene: TRBJ2-7
abundance: NA
v_gene: TRBV10-1
d_gene: NA
CDR3aa: CASSAGVGHEQYF
CDR3nt: TGCGCCAGCAGTGCGGGGGTCGGCCACGAGCAGTACTTC

j_gene: TRBJ1-2
abundance: NA
v_gene: TRBV18
d_gene: NA
CDR3aa: CASSPTSDRAGTYGYTF
CDR3nt: TGTGCCAGCTCACCAACCTCTGATCGGGCAGGGACATATGGCTACACCTTC

j_gene: TRBJ2-1
abundance: NA
v_gene: TRBV10-3
d_gene: NA
CDR3aa: CAISEEREKQFF
CDR3nt: TGTGCCATCAGTGAGGAGCGTGAGAAACAGTTCTTC